This T cell receptor (beta chain) was documented in a study of cytomegalovirus exposure and HLA in healthy donors. Overall study: The Caucasian-associated ancestry cluster contained 81% of the 300 to 450 genotyped donors.

As regards this clone: Its antigen is as yet unknown.

The germline CDR1 and CDR2 sequences are SGHNT and YENEEA. The CDR3 runs 18 residues. Trimming removed 5 bases from V and 4 bases from J, with 24 bases in between. Findings and caveats of the study: Later work found that TCR association rates differed between HLA loci; DRB1 had the most and HLA-C the fewest. A later analysis linked fewer than 20,000 TCR beta sequences to HLA alleles at 0.05 false discovery rate.

Each donor was healthy, and each was a bone marrow donor. With 60 Vbeta and 13 Jbeta primers, the PCR was carried out. The table came from immunoSEQ multiplex PCR; TCRdb's copy has only in-frame clones and leaves some out. The sample lists about 140,000 clones; approximately 84% were seen once. This TCR derives from a woman between 35 and 50 years old in good health and CMV-seronegative. The chain combines TRBV11-3 with TRBJ1-3; D may be TRBD1 (5 bases). The specimen sequenced was PBMCs. Here the CDR3 reads CASSPFGGEIPSGNTIYF. CDR3 coding DNA: TGTGCCAGCAGCCCTTTCGGAGGGGAAATTCCTTCCGGAAACACCATATATTTT.